Listed below are T cell receptor beta chains from one sample, sequenced in a study of blood T cell repertoires in COVID-19. The table came from immunoSEQ multiplex PCR; TCRdb's copy has only in-frame clones and leaves some out. The table shows approximately 220,000 clones, with more than 80% occurring only once. Sequencing input: peripheral blood. These receptors all stem from an elderly woman with acute or convalescent COVID-19. Both conserved end residues are part of each CDR3. Fields, in order: CDR3 length, V gene, J gene, clone size, D gene, CDR3 protein, CDR3 DNA. A D gene is named only where the DNA matches it firmly. Only some rows state a clone size, as once, few, many or a class for expanded clones.

12	TRBV19	TRBJ2-1	.	TRBD2	CASSELAGDFVF	TGTGCCAGTAGTGAACTAGCGGGAGATTTTGTCTTC
16	TRBV7-6	TRBJ2-3	.	.	CASSWGGSLPTDTQYF	TGTGCCAGCAGCTGGGGGGGCAGTCTCCCCACAGATACGCAGTATTTT
12	TRBV2	TRBJ2-7	.	.	CASRPGRDEQYF	TGTGCCAGCAGGCCAGGGCGCGACGAGCAGTACTTC
18	TRBV3-1/TRBV3-2	TRBJ2-1	.	.	CASSHKGDWGVYSNEQFF	TGTGCCAGCAGCCATAAGGGGGATTGGGGCGTGTACAGCAATGAGCAGTTCTTC
14	TRBV25-1	TRBJ1-2	.	TRBD1	CASSEATGVSGYTF	TGTGCCAGCAGTGAAGCCACAGGGGTGAGTGGCTACACCTTC
14	TRBV6-5	TRBJ1-2	.	.	CASSDSGHGYGYTF	TGTGCCAGCAGTGACTCGGGGCATGGCTATGGCTACACCTTC
14	TRBV19	TRBJ1-1	.	.	CASRPGILGTEAFF	TGTGCCAGTAGACCGGGGATCTTGGGCACTGAAGCTTTCTTT
15	TRBV10-1	TRBJ2-7	.	.	CASSESAARSAEQYF	TGCGCCAGCAGTGAGTCCGCGGCGCGATCTGCCGAGCAGTACTTC
16	TRBV7-8	TRBJ2-2	.	.	CASSLDFGSSNGELFF	TGTGCCAGCAGCTTAGACTTCGGGAGCTCTAACGGGGAGCTGTTTTTT
14	TRBV27	TRBJ1-2	.	TRBD1	CASSLGTDPLSYTF	TGTGCCAGCAGTCTCGGGACAGATCCACTTAGCTACACCTTC
13	TRBV5-6	TRBJ1-1	.	.	CASSFGATEKAFF	TGTGCCAGCAGCTTTGGGGCCACAGAGAAAGCTTTCTTT
13	TRBV19	TRBJ1-1	.	.	CASSLGRSTEAFF	TGTGCCAGTAGTCTCGGAAGGAGCACTGAAGCTTTCTTT
13	TRBV19	TRBJ2-7	once	.	CASNDNRVDEQYF	TGTGCCAGTAATGATAACAGGGTGGACGAGCAGTACTTC
16	TRBV28	TRBJ1-5	.	.	CASSSLFGGTGQPQHF	TGTGCCAGCAGTTCCCTCTTCGGGGGTACTGGTCAGCCCCAGCATTTT
14	TRBV6-5	TRBJ1-5	.	.	CASIAVKGNQPQHF	TGTGCCAGCATTGCGGTAAAAGGCAATCAGCCCCAGCATTTT
13	TRBV15	TRBJ1-4	.	.	CATSREPSEKLFF	TGTGCCACCAGCAGAGAACCCAGTGAAAAACTGTTTTTT
16	TRBV7-3	TRBJ2-5	.	TRBD2	CASSLNQRGGPKTQYF	TGTGCCAGCAGCTTAAATCAGCGGGGGGGTCCTAAGACCCAGTACTTC
15	TRBV19	TRBJ1-2	.	.	CASSTGQTLNYGYTF	TGTGCCAGTAGTACGGGACAAACCCTTAACTATGGCTACACCTTC
14	TRBV19	TRBJ2-7	.	TRBD1	CASRNRGDRYEQYF	TGTGCCTCCCGAAACAGGGGGGATCGCTACGAGCAGTACTTC
14	TRBV5-1	TRBJ1-3	.	.	CASSSGASGNTIYF	TGCGCCAGCAGCAGCGGGGCCTCTGGAAACACCATATATTTT
13	TRBV12-5	TRBJ1-1	.	TRBD1	CASVLQGYTEAFF	TGTGCTAGTGTCCTACAGGGGTACACTGAAGCTTTCTTT
15	TRBV3-1/TRBV3-2	TRBJ2-7	.	.	CASSPPTGVYYEQYF	TGTGCCAGCAGCCCTCCTACAGGAGTATACTACGAGCAGTACTTC
15	TRBV2	TRBJ2-7	.	.	CASSGGAAEGNEQYF	TGTGCCAGCAGTGGCGGGGCGGCGGAAGGGAACGAGCAGTACTTC
13	TRBV25-1	TRBJ2-7	.	.	CASSKQGFHEQYF	TGTGCCAGCAGTAAACAGGGCTTCCACGAGCAGTACTTC
15	TRBV6-5	TRBJ2-1	.	TRBD2	CASSLTSGAYNEQFF	TGTGCCAGCAGTCTGACTAGCGGGGCCTACAATGAGCAGTTCTTC
15	TRBV6-5	TRBJ2-2	.	TRBD2	CASNKRLAGTGELFF	TGTGCCAGCAACAAAAGACTAGCGGGCACCGGGGAGCTGTTTTTT
14	TRBV19	TRBJ2-1	once	TRBD1	CASSPRDRGNEQFF	TGTGCCAGTAGTCCTCGGGACAGGGGTAATGAGCAGTTCTTC